This entry lists 15 T cell receptor beta chains sequenced from one sample in a study of CD4 T cells in relation to SARS-CoV-2 and coronaviruses. For these TCRs, the target antigens are not known. The data were produced by immunoSEQ multiplex PCR, yet TCRdb's version contains in-frame clones alone and is incomplete. The table has 38,000 or so clones, approximately 80% seen once. The sample comprised memory CD4+ T cells from PBMCs, cultured in vitro. All receptors come from an adult with COVID-19.

The CDR3 nucleotides are TGTGCCAGCGCTAAAGGGCCTAATTCACCCCTCCACTTT. Translation: CASAKGPNSPLHF. The chain has TRBV28 and TRBJ1-6; D is undetermined. Between the trimmed V and J ends, which lost 8 bases and 6 bases, there was a span of 11 bases. The length of the CDR3 is 13 residues. Germline values: CDR1 MDHEN, CDR2 SYDVKM.

This clone was seen more than once but under ten times. This chain links TRBV3-1 (or the pseudogene TRBV3-2) with TRBJ2-2; no clear D gene. Germline V lookup: CDR1 LGHDT, CDR2 YNNKEL (reference sequence). Trimming shortened V by 5 bases and J by 5 bases, and 6 bases separated the two germline ends. The CDR3 is made up of 12 amino acids. CDR3 region: CASSLLTGELFF. DNA for the CDR3: TGTGCCAGCAGCTTATTGACCGGGGAGCTGTTTTTT.

V and J are TRBV2 and TRBJ2-1, with TRBD2 matching 7 bases. This CDR3 spans 15 amino acids. CDR1 SNHLY and CDR2 FYNNEI come from the germline V gene. The trim removed 1 base at V and 9 bases at J, leaving 9 bases unmatched. DNA for the CDR3: TGTGCCAGCAGTGAAGTTTTGCGGGGGACCGCTGAGCAGTTCTTC. This gives the protein CASSEVLRGTAEQFF.

This clone was seen more than once but under ten times. The chain is built from TRBV27 and TRBJ2-7; D is perhaps TRBD1 (5 bases). Germline loops: CDR1 MNHEY, CDR2 SMNVEV (reference sequence). This CDR3 comprises 13 residues. Trimming left V 3 bases short and J 4 bases short, with 10 bases between. Here the CDR3 reads CASSLRQRYEQYF. In nucleotides, the CDR3 is TGTGCCAGCAGTTTGAGACAGCGTTACGAGCAGTACTTC.

The chain uses TRBV28 and TRBJ1-4; no reliable D call. The CDR3 has 13 amino acids. The V gene lost 3 bases and the J gene lost 10 bases, with 12 bases spanning the gap. Germline loops: CDR1 MDHEN, CDR2 SYDVKM. The CDR3 loop is CASSFFSKGKLFF. Here the CDR3 DNA reads TGTGCCAGCAGTTTTTTCTCCAAGGGAAAACTGTTTTTT.

This clone was counted only a few times. V usage is TRBV28 and J usage is TRBJ2-4; 15 nucleotides align to TRBD2. Germline trimming cut 5 bases from V and 0 bases from J; bases unmatched to any gene: 11. The CDR3 is 20 amino acids. Per the germline V gene, CDR1 is MDHEN and CDR2 is SYDVKM. CDR3 coding DNA: TGTGCCAGCAGTCAGCCGGGACTAGCGGGAGGTCCGATAGCCAAAAACATTCAGTACTTC. Residues: CASSQPGLAGGPIAKNIQYF.

The genes are TRBV7-3 and TRBJ2-1; D is uncertain. Germline V lookup: CDR1 SGHTA, CDR2 FQGTGA. The CDR3 contains 15 residues. Trimming took 1 base from V and 7 from J, leaving 14 bases between them. The CDR3 DNA follows: TGTGCCAGCAGCTTAAGACGGCTGTCAGGAAATGAGCAGTTCTTC. Amino acids: CASSLRRLSGNEQFF.

J is TRBJ2-7 and V is TRBV7-2; 7 bases agree with TRBD2. Per the germline V gene, CDR1 is SGHTA and CDR2 is FQGNSA. Trimming took 5 bases from V and 9 from J; bases not matched to a gene: 7. This CDR3 has 12 amino acids. The chain's CDR3 is CASSPPSGTQYF. The DNA of the CDR3 is TGTGCCAGCAGCCCCCCTAGCGGCACGCAGTACTTC.

A few counts support this clone. The chain uses TRBV2 and TRBJ1-2, with a possible D match to TRBD1 (5 bases). Looked up from germline, CDR1 is SNHLY and CDR2 is FYNNEI. Trimming stripped 3 bases from V and 0 bases from J, with 5 bases between. This CDR3 region has 13 residues. The CDR3 DNA sequence: TGTGCCAGCAGTGACAGGGCTAACTATGGCTACACCTTC. Encoded protein: CASSDRANYGYTF.

A note on this clone: Other DNA variants within this sample encode the same CDR3. V gene TRBV5-4 combines with J gene TRBJ2-3, with 8 nucleotides matching TRBD1. The germline V gene encodes CDR1 SGHNT and CDR2 YYREEE (reference sequence). The CDR3 is 15 residues long. Trimming cost V 1 base and J 0 bases; bases outside gene matches: 1. The CDR3 DNA is TGTGCCAGCAGCTTGAGGGACAGGAGCACAGATACGCAGTATTTT. It is translated as CASSLRDRSTDTQYF.

The chain has TRBV19 and TRBJ2-1; 11 positions match TRBD1. The CDR3 covers 15 residues. Looked up from germline, CDR1 is LNHDA and CDR2 is SQIVND (reference sequence). Trimming removed 7 bases from V and 5 bases from J; junction bases left unmatched: 7. DNA of the CDR3: TGTGCCAGTATACCTCCGGGACAGGGGGACAATGAGCAGTTCTTC. Protein product: CASIPPGQGDNEQFF.

Judged by abundance, this clone is medium-sized (0.01 to 0.1%). V usage is TRBV3-1 (or the pseudogene TRBV3-2) and J usage is TRBJ2-3; D remains ambiguous. Trimming took off 2 bases at V and 6 bases at J, with 9 bases between the two ends. Per the germline V gene, CDR1 is LGHDT and CDR2 is YNNKEL (reference sequence). The CDR3 loop spans 13 amino acids. The CDR3 is CASSQNLIDTQYF. DNA of the CDR3: TGTGCCAGCAGCCAAAACCTGATCGATACGCAGTATTTT.

CDR3 protein: CASSFKLIAGDEETQYF. In nucleotides, the CDR3 is TGTGCCAGCAGCTTTAAATTGATAGCGGGGGACGAAGAGACCCAGTACTTC. The chain has TRBV7-8 and TRBJ2-5, with TRBD2 matching over 9 bases. Looked up from germline, CDR1 is SGHVS and CDR2 is FQNEAQ. With 3 bases clipped from V and 3 bases from J, the junction kept 11 bases outside the gene matches. The CDR3 loop spans 17 amino acids.

V gene TRBV5-6 combines with J gene TRBJ2-7; D is unclear. CDR1 is SGHDT and CDR2 is YYEEEE in the germline V gene. CDR3 size: 13 residues. V lost 4 bases and J 4 bases, leaving 12 bases between the germline ends. CDR3 residues: CASSRSATYEQYF. The CDR3 nucleotides are TGTGCCAGCAGCCGATCAGCTACGTACGAGCAGTACTTC.

V is TRBV4-2 and J is TRBJ2-2, with 8 positions matching TRBD1. Germline V CDR1 and CDR2: LGHNA, YNFKEQ. The CDR3 length is 17 residues. V was clipped by 2 bases and J by 0 bases; unmatched bases: 5. CDR3 coding DNA: TGTGCCAGCAGCCAACCACCGGGACAGGCGAACACCGGGGAGCTGTTTTTT. Protein: CASSQPPGQANTGELFF.